This entry concerns a single T cell receptor (beta chain). Its antigen specificity is not known. Base-call qualities are not available, and no considerably larger clone is one nucleotide away. The roughly 39 donors, aged about 6 to 95 years, were systemically healthy Caucasian individuals from Russia. Each donor gave 8 to 10 milliliters of peripheral blood, drawn into EDTA-treated Vacutainer tubes. Ficoll-Paque density-gradient centrifugation was used to isolate PBMCs, with at least 6 million per sample. Total RNA, at least 6 micrograms per sample, was extracted from PBMCs with Trizol reagent. For every donor, an aliquot of PBMCs went through flow cytometry to measure the percentages of naive CD45RAhigh/CD27high T cells. The CDR3, cysteine through phenylalanine, is 13 amino acids long. Only CDR3 DNA remains: 39 bases, in frame from the first base. V is reduced by 4 bases and J by 5 bases, leaving a spacing of 11 bases between them.

The sample belongs to a study of blood T cells in healthy people across ages (dated by TCRdb to 2014 to 2015). Context from the whole study: Template switching captured roughly one uniquely barcoded TCR beta cDNA molecule per two T cells in model experiments. To track age-related changes in TCR beta repertoire diversity, the study relied on deep sequencing normalized with unique cDNA molecular identifiers. Four age groups were formed from the donors: young (average 16 years), middle-aged (just under 40), aged (about 62) and long-lived (roughly 88). To avoid experimental bias, donors of different ages were distributed randomly across sequencing lanes. The study analyzed two additional independent replicas of 1 million unique cDNA reads from the same blood draw for two donors, one aged 18 to 30 and one aged 80 or older. The investigation overall reported the following: Observed TCR beta diversity correlated strongly with the percentage of naive T cells measured by flow cytometry. Observed TCR beta diversity per million T cells fell roughly linearly with age, and a significant reduction was already apparent by age around 36. Compared with the aged group, the long-lived group had more naive CD4+ T cells, fewer expanded clones and increased TCR diversity, suggesting age selection. Because donor CMV infection status was unknown, age-related changes in expanded clonotypes were potentially confounded. Since profiling was done on bulk unsorted PBMCs, naive and antigen-experienced compartments could not be conclusively compared. Estimates of total diversity based on one million sequenced T cells were considered lower bounds and underestimates.

Libraries came from 5' RACE. A second PCR of about 7 to 12 cycles was run with a J-beta primer mix and a sample-barcoded 5' primer. A template-switch 5' adaptor carrying 12 random nucleotides introduced a unique molecular identifier onto each TCR beta cDNA molecule. Each sample yielded at least 2.5 million CDR3-containing paired-end reads. The Mint cDNA synthesis kit, primed by a TRBC-specific oligonucleotide, was used to synthesize first-strand cDNA from all RNA. Following uracil-DNA glycosylase treatment, all cDNA underwent a first 18-cycle PCR with the universal primers M1SS and BC2_uni_R. The original methods were these. Normalization of each sample was performed by random selection of 1 million high-quality reads, each carrying a distinct molecular identifier. Instead of being binned into consensus sequences, reads that shared molecular identifiers were thrown out. MiTCR, run with a Q25 quality threshold and the strictest error-elimination algorithm, handled CDR3 identification, clonotype clustering and error correction. A nonparametric unseen species model with Euler transformation was used to estimate lower-bound total TCR beta diversity. The public reads were quality trimmed at Q25 with fastp and then assembled into clones with MiXCR by TCRdb, keeping productive beta chains. Records with the same CDR3 protein are collapsed into one entry carrying the most frequent genes and DNA. The V and J calls here are based on TCRdb, not the publication. The sample table shows around 1,800,000 distinct CDR3 sequences, and about two fifths are seen once. The top ten clones comprise 23% of the sample.

The chain is encoded by TRBV12-3 or TRBV12-4 joined to TRBJ2-5; no confident D gene assignment can be made. The sequence was obtained from a human donor in good health. Sequencing input: blood. The CDR3 region has the sequence CASSWSPAETQYF. The DNA reads as follows: TGTGCCAGCAGTTGGAGTCCGGCGGAGACCCAGTACTTC.